The source of this TCR beta chain is a study of T cell changes during pregnancy in multiple sclerosis. Sequencing was performed with immunoSEQ multiplex PCR; in TCRdb, only in-frame clones are kept and a portion is missing. Here the sample spans 42,000 or so clones, about 94% being singletons. Per the germline V gene, CDR1 is SEHNR and CDR2 is FQNEAQ (reference sequence). The CDR3 is 15 residues long. Deletions cut 6 bases from V and 8 bases from J, with 19 bases between. The sequencing here drew on CD4+ T cells from peripheral blood mononuclear cells, taken after pregnancy. The rearrangement uses TRBV7-9 and TRBJ1-4; the D is unclear. The receptor's source is a female donor with multiple sclerosis, enrolled in a pregnancy study. The CDR3: CASRPDREAGEKLFF. CDR3 coding DNA: TGTGCCAGCAGGCCCGACCGGGAAGCTGGGGAAAAACTGTTTTTT.